Reported below is one TCR beta chain. These data are taken from a study of blood T cell repertoires in COVID-19. The method was immunoSEQ multiplex PCR; TCRdb's version includes in-frame clones alone and lacks a portion of them. The data contain over 200,000 clones, around nine tenths of them singletons. Trimming took 7 bases from V and 7 from J, leaving 11 bases between them. The CDR3 sequence is 13 residues long. CDR1 and CDR2 (germline): SNHLY, FYNNEI. The chain recombines TRBV2 with TRBJ1-6; perhaps TRBD1 as D (5 bases). The specimen sequenced was PBMCs or T cells enriched from blood (not recorded which). This TCR was sampled from a man aged 30 to 45 who had recovered from COVID-19. The chain's CDR3 is CASNWDSNSPLHF. The DNA of the CDR3 is TGTGCCAGCAATTGGGACTCGAATTCACCCCTCCACTTT.